Listed here is a single TCR beta chain. Its matching antigen is unknown. The data were taken from a study of PD-1 blockade in classical Hodgkin lymphoma. Study results and limitations: The repertoire differences lack a defined cause, possibly disease activity or prior therapy. Lower baseline TCR diversity marked trial partial responders and progressors.

Method: immunoSEQ multiplex PCR; TCRdb's copy keeps in-frame clones and lacks some. In the table there are 40,000 to 55,000 clones, approximately 80% of which are singletons. The V and J ends lost 2 bases and 8 bases respectively, with 17 bases between them. Germline V CDR1 and CDR2: LGHNT, FRNRAP. The CDR3 totals 15 residues. Time point meaning: cycle 4 day 1 (C4D1), after more than 5 weeks of nivolumab. In every patient, relapse followed autologous stem cell transplantation, while exposure to brentuximab vedotin differed. The rearrangement joins TRBV12-5 to TRBJ2-3, with D maybe TRBD1 (6 bases). The sequencing used peripheral blood mononuclear cells (PBMCs), collected before the fourth cycle of nivolumab. The source is a human donor with classical Hodgkin lymphoma. In nucleotides, the CDR3 is TGTGCTAGTGGTTTGTTTACAGGGCTGGCGCGTACGCAGTATTTT. This sequence encodes CASGLFTGLARTQYF.